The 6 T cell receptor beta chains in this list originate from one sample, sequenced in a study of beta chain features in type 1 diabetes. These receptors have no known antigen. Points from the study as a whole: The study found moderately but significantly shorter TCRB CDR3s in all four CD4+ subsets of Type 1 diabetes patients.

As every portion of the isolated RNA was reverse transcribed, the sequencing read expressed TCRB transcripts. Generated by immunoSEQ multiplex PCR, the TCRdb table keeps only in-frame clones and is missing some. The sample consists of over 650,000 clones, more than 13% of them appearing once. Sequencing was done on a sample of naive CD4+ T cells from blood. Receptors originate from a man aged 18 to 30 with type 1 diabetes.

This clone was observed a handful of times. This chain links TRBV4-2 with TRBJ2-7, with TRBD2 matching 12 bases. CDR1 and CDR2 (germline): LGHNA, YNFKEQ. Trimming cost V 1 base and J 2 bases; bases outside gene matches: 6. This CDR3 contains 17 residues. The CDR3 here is CASSQGLLAGGTYEQYF. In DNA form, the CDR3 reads TGTGCCAGCAGCCAAGGGCTACTAGCGGGGGGCACCTACGAGCAGTACTTC.

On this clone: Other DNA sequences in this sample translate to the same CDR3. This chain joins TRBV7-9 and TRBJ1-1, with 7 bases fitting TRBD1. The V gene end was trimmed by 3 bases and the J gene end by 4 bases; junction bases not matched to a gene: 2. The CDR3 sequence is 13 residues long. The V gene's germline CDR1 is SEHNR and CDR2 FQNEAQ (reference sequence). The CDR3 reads CASSLQGGTEAFF. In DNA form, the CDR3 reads TGTGCCAGCAGCTTGCAGGGGGGCACTGAAGCTTTCTTT.

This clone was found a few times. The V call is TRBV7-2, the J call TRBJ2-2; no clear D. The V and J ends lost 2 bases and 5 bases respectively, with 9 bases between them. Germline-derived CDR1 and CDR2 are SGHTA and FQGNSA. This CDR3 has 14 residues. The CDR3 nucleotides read TGTGCCAGCAGCTTACGCCTTACAACCGGGGAGCTGTTTTTT. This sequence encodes CASSLRLTTGELFF.

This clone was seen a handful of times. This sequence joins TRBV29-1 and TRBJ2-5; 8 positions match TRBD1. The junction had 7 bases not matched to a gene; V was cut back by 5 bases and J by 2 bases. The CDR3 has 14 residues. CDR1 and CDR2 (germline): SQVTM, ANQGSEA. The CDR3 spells CSVLRQGLQETQYF. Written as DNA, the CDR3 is TGCAGCGTTCTCCGACAGGGGCTACAAGAGACCCAGTACTTC.

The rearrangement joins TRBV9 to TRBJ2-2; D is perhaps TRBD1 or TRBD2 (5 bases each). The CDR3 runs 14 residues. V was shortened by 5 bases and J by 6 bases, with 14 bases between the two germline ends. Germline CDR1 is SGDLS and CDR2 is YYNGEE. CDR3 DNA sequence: TGTGCCAGCAGGCGGGCAGGGCGTTCCGGGGAGCTGTTTTTT. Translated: CASRRAGRSGELFF.

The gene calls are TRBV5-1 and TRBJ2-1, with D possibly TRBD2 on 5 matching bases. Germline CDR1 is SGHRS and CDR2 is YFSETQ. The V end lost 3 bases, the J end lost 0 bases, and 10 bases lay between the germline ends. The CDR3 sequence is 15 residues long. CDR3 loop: CASSYGDSSYNEQFF. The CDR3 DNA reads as TGCGCCAGCAGCTACGGGGATAGCTCCTACAATGAGCAGTTCTTC.